This T cell receptor (beta chain) was retrieved from a study of vaccination effects on CD4 cells after COVID-19. Study context: The study sampled two convalescent patients 16 days and one week before vaccination. Regarding the study as a whole: Few convalescent patients were studied, and early post-infection samples were lacking.

This CDR3 comprises 12 residues. V dropped 5 bases and J dropped 10 bases, with 9 bases sitting between them. After expansion with viral peptide pools in the ViraFEST assay, antigen-specific CD4+ T cells were sequenced. Culture lasted under 13 days before CD4+ T cell isolation. The person's infection with SARS-CoV-2, confirmed by PCR, took place between March and December 2020. Culturing of a few million PBMC per well took place with around 9.4 IU/ml IL-2 and around 10 ug/ml peptides. The authors replaced half the medium with IL-2 medium on days 3 and 7. In the case of this clone: Antigen: not known.

The method was immunoSEQ multiplex PCR; TCRdb's version includes in-frame clones alone and lacks a portion of them. The repertoire consists of 35,000 to 55,000 clones, with approximately 70% occurring once and the leading ten covering about 31%. The TCR comes from a human donor who had a prior SARS-CoV-2 infection. Sequences were derived from CD4+ T cells from PBMCs cultured with a peptide pool, sampled before COVID-19 vaccination. The V and J genes are TRBV12-3 or TRBV12-4 and TRBJ1-6; D is perhaps TRBD1 (5 bases). CDR3 DNA: TGTGCCAGCAGTCCAGGGCGCTCACCCCTCCACTTT. Its translation is CASSPGRSPLHF.